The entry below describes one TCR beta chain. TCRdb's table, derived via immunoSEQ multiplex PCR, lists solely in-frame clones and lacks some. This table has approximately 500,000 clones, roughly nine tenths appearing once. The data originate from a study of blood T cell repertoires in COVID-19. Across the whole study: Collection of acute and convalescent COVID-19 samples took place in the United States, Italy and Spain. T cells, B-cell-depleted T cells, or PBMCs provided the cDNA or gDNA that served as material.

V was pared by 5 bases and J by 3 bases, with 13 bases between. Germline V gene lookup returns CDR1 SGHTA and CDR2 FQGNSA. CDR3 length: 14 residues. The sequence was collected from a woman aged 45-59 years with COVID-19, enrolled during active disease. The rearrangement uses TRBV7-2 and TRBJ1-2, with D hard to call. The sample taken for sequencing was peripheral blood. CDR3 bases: TGTGCCAGCAGCATCTTGGTGACTGACTATGGCTACACCTTC. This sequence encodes CASSILVTDYGYTF.